The rows below give T cell receptor beta chains drawn from one sample of a study of read filtering for tumor transcriptome and immune sequencing. TCRdb re-analysed the reads in MiXCR, keeping a single row per CDR3 protein. The table includes 35,000 to 40,000 distinct CDR3 sequences, roughly 15% detected once. The sample was a population of CD138-negative cells sorted from bone marrow. The receptor set was obtained from a donor at least 40 years old with multiple myeloma. Both conserved end residues are part of each CDR3. The D gene is left open where the match is weak. Not all rows give a size; the values are once, few, many and, for expanded clones, a class.

TRBJ2-1,TRBV7-2,many,TRBD2,TGTGCCAGCACCCTTTACCTAGCGGGAGGGGGCTATGAGCAGTTCTTC,CASTLYLAGGGYEQFF
TRBJ2-1,TRBV5-1,many,TRBD2,TGCGCCAGCAGCCGGGGGGAGCGGGAGTTCTTC,CASSRGEREFF
TRBJ2-7,TRBV20-1,many,.,TGCAGTGCTAGAGTAGAAGTCCCCCGGTACGAGCAGTACTTC,CSARVEVPRYEQYF
TRBJ1-1,TRBV30,many,TRBD1,TGTGCCTGGGGACAGGGGAAGACTGAAGCTTTCTTT,CAWGQGKTEAFF
TRBJ2-7,TRBV15,many,TRBD2,TGTGCCACCAGCAGAGATCCACTAGCGGGAATTGCCTACGAGCAGTACTTC,CATSRDPLAGIAYEQYF
TRBJ2-1,TRBV2,few,.,TGTGCCAGCAGTGAACGGGGATACAATGAGCAGTTCTTC,CASSERGYNEQFF
TRBJ2-7,TRBV12-3/TRBV12-4,many,TRBD1,TGTGCCAGCAGTCCTCGGACAGGGTCCCAATACGAGCAGTACTTC,CASSPRTGSQYEQYF
TRBJ2-7,TRBV29-1,many,.,TGCAGCGTTGAAGGGGACTCCTACGAGCAGTACTTC,CSVEGDSYEQYF
TRBJ1-5,TRBV30,many,.,TGTGCCTGGAGCGACCAGTATCAGCCCCAGCATTTT,CAWSDQYQPQHF
TRBJ2-1,TRBV4-1,once,.,TGCGCCAGCAGCCAAGAGATCCCCCTCAAGCAGTTCTTC,CASSQEIPLKQFF
TRBJ2-1,TRBV4-2,many,.,TGTGCCAGCAGCCAAGATGGGCTCATATGGTTCTTC,CASSQDGLIWFF
TRBJ2-1,TRBV20-1,.,.,TGCAGCCGCAGGCTGTCGTCCTACAATGAGCAGTTCTTC,CSRRLSSYNEQFF
TRBJ1-1,TRBV7-2,many,TRBD1,TGTGCCAGCAGCTTTACAGGGGGAGTTACTGAAGCTTTCTTT,CASSFTGGVTEAFF
TRBJ2-5,TRBV20-1,many,.,TGCAGTGCTAGACACCGCGGCAGGGCCAACCAAGAGACCCAGTACTTC,CSARHRGRANQETQYF
TRBJ2-7,TRBV28,many,TRBD2,TGTGCCAGCAACTCGGGCGGGAGTGGCTACGAGCAGTACTTC,CASNSGGSGYEQYF
TRBJ2-5,TRBV6-2/TRBV6-3,many,.,TGTGCCAGCAGTTACTCGACAGAGACCCAGTACTTC,CASSYSTETQYF
TRBJ2-1,TRBV23-1,many,TRBD2,TGCGCCAGCACTTTAGCGGGAGTAACTATGTCTCGAGACTACAATGAGCAGTTCTTC,CASTLAGVTMSRDYNEQFF
TRBJ2-1,TRBV20-1,.,TRBD2,TGCAGTGCCCTCCAGCGGGAGTCCTACAATGAGCAGTTCTTC,CSALQRESYNEQFF
TRBJ2-1,TRBV6-2/TRBV6-3,many,TRBD2,TGTGCCAGCAGTCCTAGCGGGACCCTGCTACCTTACAATGAGCAGTTCTTC,CASSPSGTLLPYNEQFF
TRBJ2-3,TRBV20-1,many,.,TGCAGTGCTCTGGGACGGCTCACAGATACGCAGTATTTT,CSALGRLTDTQYF
TRBJ2-1,TRBV7-9,many,.,TGTGCCAGCAGCAAACCCCTCCTGGGGGAGTTCTTC,CASSKPLLGEFF
TRBJ2-1,TRBV10-3,.,TRBD2,TGTGCCAGCAGTTGCTCTAGCGGGGGCTCCTACGATGAGCAGTTCTTC,CASSCSSGGSYDEQFF
TRBJ2-7,TRBV7-9,many,TRBD2,TGTGCCAGCAGTCAAAACCCCCCGCCTAGCGGGAAGCCGTACGAGCAGTACTTC,CASSQNPPPSGKPYEQYF
TRBJ2-3,TRBV11-1,many,TRBD2,TGTGCCAGCAGCTCGACTAGCGGGAACACAGATACGCAGTATTTT,CASSSTSGNTDTQYF
TRBJ2-7,TRBV20-1,.,.,TGCAGTGCTAGGGGGAGGACCCGATTAGAGCAGTACTTC,CSARGRTRLEQYF
TRBJ2-1,TRBV6-1,many,.,TGTGCCAGCACCCCATACCGCTCCTACAATGAGCAGTTCTTC,CASTPYRSYNEQFF
TRBJ2-2,TRBV5-1,many,TRBD1,TGCGCCAGCAGCTTAAAAGGGGGCAGAAACACCGGGGAGCTGTTTTTT,CASSLKGGRNTGELFF
TRBJ1-2,TRBV4-3,many,.,TGCGCCAGCAGCCGTAGACAGGCTCTCTATGGCTACACCTTC,CASSRRQALYGYTF
TRBJ2-2,TRBV9,many,TRBD2,TGTGCCAGCAGCGTAGCCCCAGGGACTAGCGGAGGGGAGCTGTTTTTT,CASSVAPGTSGGELFF